This entry lists 16 T cell receptor beta chains sequenced from one sample in a study of shared clonotypes between healthy human individuals. Terminally differentiated effector memory CD45RA+ cells were excluded by CCR7 positive selection of CD45RO-negative cells. Using immunoSEQ multiplex PCR, the repertoire was profiled, and TCRdb retains in-frame clones only, with some absent. Of 1.5 million to 2.5 million clones in the sample, about 95% were seen once. Input material: naive CD8+ T cells sorted from blood. These TCRs come from a man younger than 35 in good health.

The chain employs TRBV15 and TRBJ2-2; a possible D gene is TRBD1 (6 bases). The V gene's germline CDR1 is LNHNV and CDR2 YYDKDF (reference sequence). The CDR3 covers 17 residues. V lost 0 bases and J 1 base, leaving 12 bases between the germline ends. The CDR3 region has the DNA TGTGCCACCAGCAGAGATTCGATGACAGGGAACACCGGGGAGCTGTTTTTT. Translated, it gives CATSRDSMTGNTGELFF.

CDR3 DNA: TGTGCCAGCAGTTTGTCACAGCGTCGGGAAAAACTGTTTTTT. Translating it yields CASSLSQRREKLFF. This chain links TRBV27 with TRBJ1-4; D ambiguous. V lost 3 bases to trimming and J lost 8 bases, with 13 bases between them. Germline V gene sequence: CDR1 MNHEY, CDR2 SMNVEV (reference sequence). CDR3 length equals 14 residues.

As regards this clone: Other DNA sequences in the sample encode the same CDR3. The chain joins TRBV19 to TRBJ2-7; no clear D gene. Germline loops: CDR1 LNHDA, CDR2 SQIVND (reference sequence). Trimming cost V 8 bases and J 2 bases, with 13 bases left between them. CDR3 length: 13 amino acids. CDR3 DNA: TGTGCCAGTTCGATTACACTTACCTACGAGCAGTACTTC. Protein sequence: CASSITLTYEQYF.

The chain uses TRBV6-1 and TRBJ1-2, with D maybe TRBD1 (6 bases). V was trimmed by 1 base and J by 0 bases, leaving 15 bases between them. The CDR3 consists of 17 residues. Germline V gives CDR1 MNHNS, CDR2 SASEGT. The CDR3 here is CASSEDREGLTNYGYTF. CDR3 sequence (DNA): TGTGCCAGCAGTGAAGACAGGGAGGGATTAACTAACTATGGCTACACCTTC.

The chain carries TRBV28 and TRBJ2-5; 8 bases line up with TRBD2. CDR1 and CDR2 from the germline V gene are MDHEN and SYDVKM. This CDR3 contains 14 residues. V gave up 6 bases and J gave up 4 bases; unmatched junction bases: 7. CDR3 in amino acids: CASSPRGGLETQYF. CDR3 DNA: TGTGCCAGCAGCCCCCGGGGGGGTTTAGAGACCCAGTACTTC.

The J gene is TRBJ2-7, the V gene TRBV4-1; D is uncertain. The germline V gene encodes CDR1 MGHRA and CDR2 YSYEKL. V gave up 0 bases and J gave up 6 bases, with 15 bases separating them. This CDR3 contains 15 residues. CDR3: CASSQDSFVYIEQYF. The CDR3 coding sequence is TGCGCCAGCAGCCAAGATAGCTTTGTTTACATCGAGCAGTACTTC.

The genes are TRBV13 and TRBJ2-5, with 8 bases identical to TRBD1. The trim removed 5 bases at V and 3 bases at J, leaving 5 bases unmatched. The length of the CDR3 is 14 residues. In germline, CDR1 is PRHDT, CDR2 FYEKMQ (reference sequence). The chain's CDR3 is CASSPGQGEETQYF. The CDR3 bases are TGTGCCAGCAGCCCCGGACAGGGAGAAGAGACCCAGTACTTC.

This clone appeared once. This CDR3 reads CASSYYADYEQYF. CDR3 bases: TGTGCCAGCAGTTACTATGCAGACTACGAGCAGTACTTC. This chain joins TRBV6-6 and TRBJ2-7; D call uncertain. The CDR3 has 13 amino acids. The V gene's germline CDR1 is MNHNY and CDR2 SVGAGI (reference sequence). Trimming left V 1 base short and J 3 bases short, with 7 bases between.

The gene calls are TRBV7-9 and TRBJ2-5; 7 bases agree with TRBD2. Germline CDR1 is SEHNR and CDR2 is FQNEAQ (reference sequence). The CDR3 consists of 15 residues. V lost 5 bases, J lost 0 bases, and 6 bases stayed unmatched. In nucleotides, the CDR3 is TGTGCCAGCAGCCAACTGAGCGGGAACCAAGAGACCCAGTACTTC. Protein sequence: CASSQLSGNQETQYF.

CDR3 bases: TGTGCCACCAGAGACGGGTCCTACGAGCAGTACTTC. Translation: CATRDGSYEQYF. The rearrangement joins TRBV15 to TRBJ2-7; D unresolved. V was trimmed by 6 bases and J by 1 base, leaving 7 bases between them. This CDR3 is 12 amino acids long. In germline, CDR1 is LNHNV, CDR2 YYDKDF (reference sequence).

The chain links TRBV29-1 to TRBJ2-5, with a weak D call TRBD1 (6 bases). The CDR3 is 14 amino acids. Germline-derived CDR1 and CDR2 are SQVTM and ANQGSEA. The V end lost 1 base, the J end lost 1 base, and 10 bases lay between the germline ends. The CDR3 spells CSVEAMDSQETQYF. CDR3 DNA: TGCAGCGTTGAAGCCATGGACAGCCAAGAGACCCAGTACTTC.

This chain connects TRBV4-1 to TRBJ2-6; 10 bases agree with TRBD1. V shed 0 bases and J 2 bases; nucleotides not matched to a gene: 1. The CDR3 is 17 amino acids. Germline V gene sequence: CDR1 MGHRA, CDR2 YSYEKL. The CDR3 sequence: CASSQEGQGTGANVLTF. DNA of the CDR3: TGCGCCAGCAGCCAAGAGGGACAGGGGACTGGGGCCAACGTCCTGACTTTC.

This chain joins TRBV12-5 and TRBJ2-7, with a tentative D call TRBD2 (6 bases). Germline assignment: CDR1 LGHNT and CDR2 FRNRAP. V shed 2 bases and J shed 3 bases, with 11 bases lying between them. The CDR3 is 14 residues long. CDR3 bases: TGTGCTAGTGGTTTGTCACACGGGGGCTACGAGCAGTACTTC. Its protein product is CASGLSHGGYEQYF.

Only one count was recorded for this clone. J is TRBJ2-2 and V is TRBV5-8; the D call may be TRBD1 or TRBD2 (6 bases each). Germline V CDR1 and CDR2: SGHTS, YDEGEE. This CDR3 is built from 15 residues. Trimming removed 1 base from V and 4 bases from J, with 11 bases in between. The CDR3 nucleotides read TGTGCCAGCAGCTTGAAACAGGGAGGCACCGGGGAGCTGTTTTTT. Encoded protein: CASSLKQGGTGELFF. Full variable domain (missing parts from reference TRBV5-8 and TRBJ2-2): EAGVTQSPTHLIKTRGQQATLRCSPISGHTSVYWYQQALGLGLQFLLWYDEGEERNRGNFPPRFSGRQFPNYSSELNVNALELEDSALYLCASSLKQGGTGELFFGEGSRLTVL.

This sequence joins TRBV6-1 and TRBJ2-5; D is ambiguous. From germline, CDR1 is MNHNS and CDR2 SASEGT. Trimming removed 1 base at V and 2 bases at J, with 11 bases between. This CDR3 comprises 15 residues. The CDR3 loop is CASSEGAATQETQYF. The CDR3, as DNA: TGTGCCAGCAGTGAAGGGGCGGCTACTCAAGAGACCCAGTACTTC.

The rearrangement joins TRBV4-3 to TRBJ2-7, with D tentatively TRBD1 (6 bases). The germline V gene encodes CDR1 LGHNA and CDR2 YSLEER. Trimming took 4 bases from V and 3 from J, leaving 13 bases between them. This CDR3 is built from 14 residues. DNA for the CDR3: TGCGCCAGCAGCCCAGACAGGAATCTCTACGAGCAGTACTTC. It encodes CASSPDRNLYEQYF.